Listed here are 22 T cell receptor beta chains from one sample, sequenced in a study of blood T cell repertoires in COVID-19. TCRdb's table, derived via immunoSEQ multiplex PCR, lists solely in-frame clones and lacks some. Of approximately 150,000 clones listed, 87% are singletons. The sample comprised peripheral blood. The receptors stem from a woman aged 45-65 years with acute or convalescent COVID-19.

This clone came up a few times. The rearrangement joins TRBV7-6 to TRBJ2-2; 9 bases align to TRBD1. V was pared by 4 bases and J by 7 bases, with 7 bases of the junction left unmatched. CDR1 is SGHVS and CDR2 is FNYEAQ in the germline V gene. This CDR3 region has 15 residues. CDR3 sequence (DNA): TGTGCCAGCAGCTCTTACAGGGGGCGTAGCGGGGAGCTGTTTTTT. Amino acid sequence: CASSSYRGRSGELFF. Filled out from reference TRBV7-6 and TRBJ2-2, the complete variable domain reads GAGVSQSPRYKVTKRGQDVALRCDPISGHVSLYWYRQALGQGPEFLTYFNYEAQQDKSGLPNDRFSAERPEGSISTLTIQRTEQRDSAMYRCASSSYRGRSGELFFGEGSRLTVL.

This clone showed up just once. The chain joins TRBV2 to TRBJ2-2, with 7 nucleotides matching TRBD1. The CDR3 covers 15 residues. The trim removed 6 bases at V and 5 bases at J, leaving 9 bases unmatched. CDR1 is SNHLY and CDR2 is FYNNEI in the germline V gene. The CDR3 here is CASSGTVGRTGELFF. The CDR3 DNA follows: TGTGCCAGCAGCGGGACAGTCGGAAGAACCGGGGAGCTGTTTTTT.

The rearrangement uses TRBV14 and TRBJ2-3; TRBD2 agrees at 8 bases. Germline loops: CDR1 SGHDN, CDR2 FVKESK. The CDR3 has 16 amino acids. V was clipped by 4 bases and J by 2 bases; unmatched bases: 8. The CDR3 region is CASSRDTSGFTDTQYF. The CDR3 nucleotides read TGTGCCAGCAGCCGCGACACTAGCGGTTTCACAGATACGCAGTATTTT.

The V gene is TRBV7-9, the J gene TRBJ2-1, with TRBD1 identical over 10 bases. Germline V lookup: CDR1 SEHNR, CDR2 FQNEAQ (reference sequence). The CDR3 is 15 residues long. Unmatched junction bases numbered 8, after V lost 5 bases and J lost 7 bases. CDR3 in DNA: TGTGCCAGCAGCCGCCCGGGACAGGGGCTAAATGAGCAGTTCTTC. Its translation is CASSRPGQGLNEQFF.

In this sample, this clone turned up a few times. Here the CDR3 DNA reads TGTGCCAGCAGCTTGGTTGGGAGGGACTACGAGCAGTACTTC. Protein sequence: CASSLVGRDYEQYF. The J gene is TRBJ2-7, the V gene TRBV5-5, with 7 bases aligning to TRBD2. This CDR3 spans 14 amino acids. V trimming: 0 bases; J trimming: 3 bases; junction bases outside the gene matches: 3. Germline V CDR1 and CDR2: SGHKS, YYEKEE (reference sequence).

The V call is TRBV27, the J call TRBJ1-1; no reliable D call. The CDR3 totals 13 residues. Germline assignment: CDR1 MNHEY and CDR2 SMNVEV (reference sequence). V lost 2 bases, J lost 5 bases, and 9 bases lay in between. CDR3 sequence (DNA): TGTGCCAGCAGTTTAATCCGGGATACTGAAGCTTTCTTT. As protein: CASSLIRDTEAFF.

In nucleotides, the CDR3 is TGTGCCAGTAGTATAGATCCCTACAGGGCGGATAATTCACCCCTCCACTTT. It specifies CASSIDPYRADNSPLHF. This chain connects TRBV19 to TRBJ1-6, with a weak D call TRBD1 (6 bases). Germline CDR1 is LNHDA and CDR2 is SQIVND (reference sequence). The CDR3 is made up of 17 amino acids. Trimming removed 0 bases from V and 5 bases from J, with 14 bases in between.

This chain uses TRBV4-1 with TRBJ2-3, with 8 bases identical to TRBD2. This CDR3 is 17 amino acids long. V lost 1 base, J lost 1 base, and 7 bases stayed unmatched. Germline values: CDR1 MGHRA, CDR2 YSYEKL. The CDR3 loop is CASSQGSAGGGTDTQYF. The CDR3 region has the DNA TGCGCCAGCAGCCAAGGGTCCGCGGGGGGAGGCACAGATACGCAGTATTTT.

This chain joins TRBV27 and TRBJ1-1, with a weak D call TRBD1 (6 bases). Trimming removed 5 bases from V and 1 base from J, with 14 bases in between. Germline values: CDR1 MNHEY, CDR2 SMNVEV (reference sequence). The CDR3 covers 15 residues. The CDR3 protein is CASSLGSDRNTEAFF. In nucleotides, the CDR3 is TGTGCCAGCAGTCTGGGGTCGGACAGGAACACTGAAGCTTTCTTT.

This rearrangement joins TRBV9 to TRBJ2-7; TRBD1 is a possible D gene (5 bases). This CDR3 has 13 amino acids. V lost 0 bases, J lost 1 base, and 5 bases lay in between. Germline CDR1 SGDLS, CDR2 YYNGEE. This CDR3 is CASSVAGSYEQYF. As DNA, the CDR3 is TGTGCCAGCAGCGTAGCAGGGTCCTACGAGCAGTACTTC. The full variable domain, with the rest looked up from reference TRBV9 and TRBJ2-7, is DSGVTQTPKHLITATGQRVTLRCSPRSGDLSVYWYQQSLDQGLQFLIQYYNGEERAKGNILERFSAQQFPDLHSELNLSSLELGDSALYFCASSVAGSYEQYFGPGTRLTVT.

Concerning this clone itself: This specimen includes other DNA sequences encoding the same CDR3. J is TRBJ1-1 and V is TRBV7-9, with a weak D call TRBD1 (5 bases). The CDR3 has 14 amino acids. Germline V CDR1 and CDR2: SEHNR, FQNEAQ (reference sequence). With 1 base removed from V and 1 base from J, the gap between germline ends came to 7 bases. The CDR3 nucleotides read TGTGCCAGCAGCTTAGGGAGGGGGAACACTGAAGCTTTCTTT. Protein: CASSLGRGNTEAFF.

V and J are TRBV11-2 and TRBJ1-1; 9 bases are a match to TRBD1. CDR1 is SGHAT, CDR2 FQNNGV, per germline. With 8 bases clipped from V and 4 bases from J, the junction kept 11 bases outside the gene matches. CDR3 length equals 15 residues. CDR3 nucleotides: TGTGCCAGCTCATCCGGGACAGGGCATCCCACTGAAGCTTTCTTT. Translating gives CASSSGTGHPTEAFF.

This chain connects TRBV27 to TRBJ1-5, with 11 bases matching TRBD1. Germline V CDR1 and CDR2: MNHEY, SMNVEV (reference sequence). Trimming at V came to 5 bases and at J to 8 bases, leaving 8 bases not matched to a gene. CDR3 size: 15 residues. For the CDR3, the DNA is TGTGCCAGCAGTCCGGACAGGGGGCGCGGAAAGCCCCAGCATTTT. Its translation: CASSPDRGRGKPQHF.

The V gene is TRBV6-5, the J gene TRBJ2-1, with TRBD2 matching over 8 bases. The V segment lost 0 bases and the J segment 15 bases; nucleotides outside the gene matches: 7. CDR3 size: 13 residues. Germline V gene data show CDR1 as MNHEY and CDR2 as SVGAGI. As DNA, the CDR3 is TGTGCCAGCAGTTACTCAAAGGGACTAGATTTGTTCTTC. The encoded protein is CASSYSKGLDLFF.

This chain uses TRBV27 with TRBJ1-2; 9 nucleotides align to TRBD1. V lost 6 bases, J lost 5 bases, and 10 bases stayed unmatched. CDR1 is MNHEY, CDR2 SMNVEV, per germline (reference sequence). This CDR3 is built from 15 residues. CDR3 region: CASRGGGTGSYGYTF. The CDR3 nucleotides read TGTGCCAGCAGGGGAGGTGGGACAGGGTCTTATGGCTACACCTTC.

To note about this clone: Other DNA sequences from this sample encode an identical CDR3 as well. The CDR3 DNA sequence: TGTGCCAGCAGCTTAGCACCAGGGAACACTGAAGCTTTCTTT. It specifies CASSLAPGNTEAFF. This chain joins TRBV7-9 and TRBJ1-1; D is undetermined. Trimming pared 0 bases from V and 1 base from J, leaving 6 bases between. Looked up from germline, CDR1 is SEHNR and CDR2 is FQNEAQ (reference sequence). The CDR3 consists of 14 residues.

This clone has a handful of counts. This chain links TRBV2 with TRBJ1-1; 7 nucleotides match TRBD1. Germline trimming cut 5 bases from V and 5 bases from J; bases unmatched to any gene: 8. Per germline, CDR1 SNHLY and CDR2 FYNNEI. This CDR3 region has 14 residues. As DNA, the CDR3 is TGTGCCAGCAGTTACAGGGGCCGTGTAACTGAAGCTTTCTTT. It encodes CASSYRGRVTEAFF.

This clone was counted once. The genes are TRBV5-8 and TRBJ1-2; D remains unclear. V dropped 1 base and J dropped 3 bases, with 7 bases sitting between them. The V gene's germline CDR1 is SGHTS and CDR2 YDEGEE. The CDR3 extends over 13 amino acids. The CDR3 reads CASSLWEHYGYTF. CDR3 nucleotides: TGTGCCAGCAGCTTGTGGGAGCACTATGGCTACACCTTC.

The V call is TRBV6-5, the J call TRBJ2-7, with D tentatively TRBD1 (5 bases). From germline, CDR1 is MNHEY and CDR2 SVGAGI. Trimming removed 6 bases at V and 5 bases at J, with 20 bases between. The CDR3 is 15 amino acids. CDR3 in DNA: TGTGCCAGCAGACTTAGAACAGGTGCCTCGGACGAGCAGTACTTC. Protein: CASRLRTGASDEQYF.

Of note for this clone: Other DNA sequences within the sample encode an identical CDR3. This sequence joins TRBV11-2 and TRBJ2-3; possible D gene TRBD2, 6 bases. This CDR3 has 14 residues. Per the germline V gene, CDR1 is SGHAT and CDR2 is FQNNGV. Trimming stripped 1 base from V and 1 base from J, with 6 bases between. The CDR3: CASSLGGGTDTQYF. CDR3 nucleotides: TGTGCCAGCAGCTTAGGGGGGGGCACAGATACGCAGTATTTT.

This clone has a count of ten or more. V gene TRBV29-1 combines with J gene TRBJ1-5, with 7 bases lining up with TRBD1. The germline V gene encodes CDR1 SQVTM and CDR2 ANQGSEA. The CDR3 runs to 14 residues. V lost 6 bases to trimming and J lost 2 bases; unmatched junction nucleotides: 7. CDR3 DNA sequence: TGCAGCGTGTCCAGACAGGGTGGCAATCAGCCCCAGCATTTT. Its translation is CSVSRQGGNQPQHF.

The rearrangement joins TRBV10-3 to TRBJ1-4; D ambiguous. The CDR3 is 13 residues long. Germline V gene data show CDR1 as ENHRY and CDR2 as SYGVKD. With 11 bases removed from V and 7 bases from J, the gap between germline ends came to 17 bases. The CDR3 DNA sequence: TGTGCCTCCACCGGGGATATGGGTGAAAAACTGTTTTTT. As protein: CASTGDMGEKLFF.